These T cell receptor beta chains were read from a single sample in a study of blood T cells in healthy people across ages. TCRdb itself ran the 5' RACE reads through MiXCR, one entry per CDR3 protein. Counted here are around 1.5 million distinct CDR3 sequences, roughly 45% occurring once; the ten biggest clones make up around 8%. Sequencing input: blood. These receptors originate from a woman younger than 30 in good health. CDR3s include the opening cysteine and the closing phenylalanine or tryptophan. D genes are given only for firm matches. Clone size, where shown, is once, few, many, or a class for clones that have expanded.

d_call j_call clone_size v_call cdr3_aa cdr3_nt
- TRBJ2-1 - TRBV18 CASSPPQSSYNEQFF TGTGCCAGCTCACCCCCCCAATCCTCCTACAATGAGCAGTTCTTC
- TRBJ1-1 - TRBV14 CASSRPGGGGEAFF TGTGCCAGCAGCCGTCCCGGGGGCGGCGGTGAAGCTTTCTTT
- TRBJ1-1 - TRBV6-2/TRBV6-3 CTSSYSMSAGVNTEAFF TGTACCAGCAGTTACTCGATGTCGGCAGGGGTGAACACTGAAGCTTTCTTT
- TRBJ1-6 - TRBV6-5 CASSYDSTYNSPLHF TGTGCCAGCAGTTACGACAGCACATATAATTCACCCCTCCACTTT
- TRBJ1-5 - TRBV2 CASSEEGLASQHF TGTGCCAGCAGTGAGGAGGGCCTGGCGTCCCAGCATTTT
TRBD2 TRBJ2-3 - TRBV11-2 CASSLGPASGRAGVSTDTQYF TGTGCCAGCAGCTTAGGCCCGGCTAGCGGGAGGGCAGGGGTGAGCACAGATACGCAGTATTTT
TRBD2 TRBJ2-7 many TRBV12-3/TRBV12-4 CASRTGTSSYEQYF TGTGCCAGCAGGACCGGGACTAGTTCCTACGAGCAGTACTTC
- TRBJ1-2 - TRBV12-3/TRBV12-4 CASSRRRAYGYTF TGTGCCAGCAGCCGCAGGCGGGCCTATGGCTACACCTTC
TRBD1 TRBJ1-2 few TRBV5-6 CASSFSGTGDGYTF TGTGCCAGCAGCTTCTCCGGGACAGGAGATGGCTACACCTTC
- TRBJ1-2 few TRBV24-1 CATSATLNYGYTF TGTGCCACCAGCGCGACTCTTAACTATGGCTACACCTTC
- TRBJ1-6 - TRBV27 CASRPRVFGDYNSPLHF TGTGCCAGCAGACCCCGGGTCTTCGGCGACTATAATTCACCCCTCCACTTT
- TRBJ2-5 - TRBV20-1 CSARRAAPRETQYF TGCAGTGCTCGTAGAGCGGCTCCTCGTGAGACCCAGTACTTC
TRBD2 TRBJ2-1 once TRBV6-6 CASRGLADVLNNEQFF TGTGCCAGCAGGGGGCTAGCGGACGTCTTAAACAATGAGCAGTTCTTC
TRBD2 TRBJ2-1 - TRBV6-6 CASQGTSVYNEQFF TGTGCCAGCCAGGGGACTAGCGTATACAATGAGCAGTTCTTC
TRBD2 TRBJ2-1 - TRBV30 CAWSGGTSGGQRSYNEQFF TGTGCCTGGAGCGGCGGGACTAGCGGGGGGCAAAGATCCTACAATGAGCAGTTCTTC
- TRBJ1-5 - TRBV29-1 CSVEDGDQPQHF TGCAGCGTTGAAGACGGGGATCAGCCCCAGCATTTT
TRBD1 TRBJ2-2 - TRBV3-1 CASSRLGQEMNTGELFF TGTGCCAGCAGCCGACTGGGACAGGAGATGAACACCGGGGAGCTGTTTTTT
TRBD1 TRBJ2-7 few TRBV11-2 CASSSTGEKRPYEQYF TGTGCCAGCAGCTCTACAGGGGAAAAAAGGCCCTACGAGCAGTACTTC
- TRBJ1-6 few TRBV28 CASGTQLNSPLHF TGTGCCAGCGGGACCCAACTTAATTCACCCCTCCACTTT
- TRBJ2-7 - TRBV5-5 CASSVAGQITYEQYF TGTGCCAGCAGCGTAGCGGGACAGATCACCTACGAGCAGTACTTC
- TRBJ2-4 - TRBV12-5 CASGLVAGGQNIQYF TGTGCTAGTGGTTTGGTAGCAGGGGGGCAAAACATTCAGTACTTC
- TRBJ2-1 - TRBV20-1 CSARLAHYEQSF TGCAGTGCTAGACTAGCGCACTACGAGCAGTCCTTC
TRBD2 TRBJ2-3 - TRBV12-3/TRBV12-4 CASSQAGGKDTQYF TGTGCCAGCAGTCAGGCGGGGGGGAAAGATACGCAGTATTTT
- TRBJ1-1 - TRBV7-3 CASSMDMNTEAFF TGTGCCAGCAGCATGGATATGAACACTGAAGCTTTCTTT
TRBD1 TRBJ1-2 few TRBV20-1 CSAVMTGTGGYGYTF TGCAGTGCTGTTATGACCGGGACAGGGGGCTATGGCTACACCTTC
TRBD2 TRBJ2-7 - TRBV4-1 CASSQDALAGVTYEQYF TGCGCCAGCAGCCAAGATGCCCTAGCGGGAGTTACCTACGAGCAGTACTTC
- TRBJ2-5 many TRBV29-1 CSVEGRYQETQYF TGCAGCGTTGAAGGCAGATATCAAGAGACCCAGTACTTC
- TRBJ1-3 - TRBV6-5 CASSVRAWGGNTIYF TGTGCCAGCAGTGTCCGGGCCTGGGGTGGAAACACCATATATTTT
TRBD1 TRBJ1-4 - TRBV6-5 CASRTGGEKLFF TGTGCCAGCAGGACAGGGGGCGAAAAACTGTTTTTT
TRBD2 TRBJ2-4 few TRBV20-1 CSGRESLAKNIQYF TGCAGTGGGCGGGAGTCTCTTGCCAAAAACATTCAGTACTTC
- TRBJ2-4 - TRBV12-3/TRBV12-4 CASSPRSGVEAKNIQYF TGTGCCAGCAGTCCCCGGAGCGGAGTCGAAGCCAAAAACATTCAGTACTTC
- TRBJ2-4 - TRBV10-3 CAISESWSIQYF TGTGCCATCAGTGAGTCGTGGAGCATTCAGTACTTC
TRBD1 TRBJ1-4 once TRBV6-6 CASSSFDRGLEKLFF TGTGCCAGCAGTTCCTTCGACAGGGGGCTTGAAAAACTGTTTTTT
TRBD2 TRBJ2-1 - TRBV2 CASVSGDNEQFF TGTGCCAGCGTTAGCGGGGACAATGAGCAGTTCTTC
- TRBJ2-7 - TRBV7-2 CASRPGRTVHSYEQYF TGTGCCAGCAGACCCGGGAGGACAGTACACTCCTACGAGCAGTACTTC
- TRBJ2-7 once TRBV7-2 CASSFGISYEKYF TGTGCCAGCAGCTTTGGGATCTCCTACGAGAAGTACTTC
- TRBJ1-4 few TRBV20-1 CSARPDGEKLFF TGCAGTGCTAGACCGGACGGGGAAAAACTGTTTTTT
- TRBJ1-2 - TRBV28 CASSLIEGGYGYTF TGTGCCAGCAGTTTAATCGAGGGGGGCTATGGCTACACCTTC
TRBD1 TRBJ2-3 few TRBV6-5 CASSYKTGTIISTDTQYF TGTGCCAGCAGTTACAAGACAGGGACAATAATCAGCACAGATACGCAGTATTTT
- TRBJ1-2 - TRBV9 CASRKDQGNYGYTF TGTGCCAGCAGAAAAGACCAGGGGAACTATGGCTACACCTTC
- TRBJ2-7 few TRBV7-2 CASSRAETYEQYF TGTGCCAGCAGCCGTGCGGAAACCTACGAGCAGTACTTC